The T cell receptor beta chain under discussion was sequenced for a study of cytomegalovirus exposure and HLA in healthy donors. Sequencing was performed with immunoSEQ multiplex PCR; in TCRdb, only in-frame clones are kept and a portion is missing. The sample holds fewer than 200,000 clones; around nine tenths are singletons and the top ten take roughly 2.7%. Sequencing used PBMCs. This TCR was recovered from a man younger than 35 in good health and CMV-seropositive.

The CDR3 is CASSLRQGFNSPLHF. As DNA, the CDR3 is TGTGCCAGCAGCCTTCGACAGGGTTTTAATTCACCCCTCCACTTT. V and J are TRBV11-1 and TRBJ1-6; 7 bases align to TRBD1. The CDR3 sequence is 15 residues long. Trimming took 5 bases from V and 6 from J; bases not matched to a gene: 7. Germline lookup yields CDR1 SGHAT and CDR2 FQDESV (reference sequence).